The clone carrying this TCR beta chain was recorded many times. Its matching antigen is unknown. Other autoimmune disease, uncontrolled infection, pregnancy and lactation led to exclusion. CDR3 regions of TCR beta were amplified from RNA transcripts. HTBI-primed first-round RT-PCR preceded second-round multiplex PCR. TCRdb re-called the multiplex PCR reads with MiXCR, one entry per CDR3 protein. Counted here are 450,000 or so distinct CDR3 sequences, approximately 15% occurring once; the ten biggest clones make up 8% to 10%. This specimen comes from a study of Graves' ophthalmopathy and Graves' hyperthyroidism. On the study more broadly: Peripheral blood sampling preceded any treatment and occurred at initial diagnosis. Study-wide results and limits: Blood also held most thyroid clonotypes expanded above 0.001 frequency.

Germline CDR1 and CDR2: MNHNS and SASEGT. Trimming cost V 6 bases and J 7 bases, with 13 bases left between them. This CDR3 region has 13 residues. The clonotype originates from a woman aged 30 to 39 with Graves' ophthalmopathy. The V gene is TRBV6-1, the J gene TRBJ1-5; D is possibly TRBD1 (5 bases). The specimen was blood. CDR3 sequence reads: CASRDGTNQPQHF. The DNA of the CDR3 is TGTGCCAGCAGGGATGGGACCAACCAGCCCCAGCATTTT.